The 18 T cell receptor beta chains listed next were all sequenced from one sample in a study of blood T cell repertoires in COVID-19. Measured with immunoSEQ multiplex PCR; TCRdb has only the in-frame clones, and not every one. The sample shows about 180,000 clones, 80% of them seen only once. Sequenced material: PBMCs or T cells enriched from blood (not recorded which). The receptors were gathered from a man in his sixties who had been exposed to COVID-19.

The CDR3 DNA is TGTGCCAGCAGCCAAGCGGATAATTCACCCCTCCACTTT. Its translation: CASSQADNSPLHF. This chain connects TRBV5-6 to TRBJ1-6; no clear D. CDR1 is SGHDT and CDR2 is YYEEEE in the germline V gene. The V and J ends lost 4 bases and 5 bases respectively, with 7 bases between them. CDR3 length: 13 amino acids.

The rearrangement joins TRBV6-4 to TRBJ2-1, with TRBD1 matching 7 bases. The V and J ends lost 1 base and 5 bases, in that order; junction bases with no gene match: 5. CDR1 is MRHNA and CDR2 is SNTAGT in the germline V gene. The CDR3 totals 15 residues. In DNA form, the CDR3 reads TGTGCCAGCAGTGACTTGAGGACAGGTAACAATGAGCAGTTCTTC. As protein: CASSDLRTGNNEQFF.

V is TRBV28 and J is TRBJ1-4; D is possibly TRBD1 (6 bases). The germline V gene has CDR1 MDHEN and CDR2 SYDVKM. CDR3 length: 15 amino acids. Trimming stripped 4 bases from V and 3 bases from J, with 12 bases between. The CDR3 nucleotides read TGTGCCAGCAGTTCCTCGGGACACTCTAATGAAAAACTGTTTTTT. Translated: CASSSSGHSNEKLFF.

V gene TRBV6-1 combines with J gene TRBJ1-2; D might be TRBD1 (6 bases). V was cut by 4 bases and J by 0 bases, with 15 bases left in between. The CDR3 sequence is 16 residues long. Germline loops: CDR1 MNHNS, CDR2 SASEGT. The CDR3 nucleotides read TGTGCCAGCAGTGTCCAATTGGGGGCGGCTAACTATGGCTACACCTTC. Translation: CASSVQLGAANYGYTF.

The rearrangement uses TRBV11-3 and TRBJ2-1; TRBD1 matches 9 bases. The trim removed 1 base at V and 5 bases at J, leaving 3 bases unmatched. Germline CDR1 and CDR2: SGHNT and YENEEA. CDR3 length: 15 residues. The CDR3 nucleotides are TGTGCCAGCAGCTTAGGACAGGGGGACAACAATGAGCAGTTCTTC. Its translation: CASSLGQGDNNEQFF.

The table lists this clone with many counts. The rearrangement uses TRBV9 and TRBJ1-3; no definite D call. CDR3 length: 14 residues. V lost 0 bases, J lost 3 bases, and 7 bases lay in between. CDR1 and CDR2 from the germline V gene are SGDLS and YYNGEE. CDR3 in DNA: TGTGCCAGCAGCGTAGGAGGAGTTGGAAACACCATATATTTT. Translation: CASSVGGVGNTIYF.

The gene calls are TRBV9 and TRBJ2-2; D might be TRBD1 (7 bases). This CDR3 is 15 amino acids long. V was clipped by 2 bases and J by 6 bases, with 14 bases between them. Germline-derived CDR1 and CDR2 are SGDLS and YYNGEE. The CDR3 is CASSVAGGHPGELFF. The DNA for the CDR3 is TGTGCCAGCAGCGTGGCAGGGGGGCACCCCGGGGAGCTGTTTTTT.

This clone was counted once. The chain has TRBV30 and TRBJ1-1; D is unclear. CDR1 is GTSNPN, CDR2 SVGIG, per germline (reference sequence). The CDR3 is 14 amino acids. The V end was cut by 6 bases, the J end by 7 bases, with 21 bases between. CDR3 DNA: TGTGCCTGCCCATCTTCTCGGGGATGGTTTGAAGCTTTCTTT. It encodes CACPSSRGWFEAFF.

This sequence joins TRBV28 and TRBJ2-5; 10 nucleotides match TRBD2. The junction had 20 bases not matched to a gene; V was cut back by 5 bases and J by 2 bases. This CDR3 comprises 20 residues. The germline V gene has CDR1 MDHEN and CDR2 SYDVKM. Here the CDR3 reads CASSTIVPGLADARQETQYF. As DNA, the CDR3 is TGTGCCAGCAGTACAATAGTCCCCGGACTAGCGGACGCCCGACAAGAGACCCAGTACTTC. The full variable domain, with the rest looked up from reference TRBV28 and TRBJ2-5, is DVKVTQSSRYLVKRTGEKVFLECVQDMDHENMFWYRQDPGLGLRLIYFSYDVKMKEKGDIPEGYSVSREKKERFSLILESASTNQTSMYLCASSTIVPGLADARQETQYFGPGTRLLVL.

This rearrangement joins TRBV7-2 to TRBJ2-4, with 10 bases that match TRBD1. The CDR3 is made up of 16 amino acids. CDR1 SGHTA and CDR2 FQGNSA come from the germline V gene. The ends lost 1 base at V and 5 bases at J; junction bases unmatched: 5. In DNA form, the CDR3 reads TGTGCCAGCAGCTTAGTACTCGGGACAGGGGAAAACATTCAGTACTTC. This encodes CASSLVLGTGENIQYF.

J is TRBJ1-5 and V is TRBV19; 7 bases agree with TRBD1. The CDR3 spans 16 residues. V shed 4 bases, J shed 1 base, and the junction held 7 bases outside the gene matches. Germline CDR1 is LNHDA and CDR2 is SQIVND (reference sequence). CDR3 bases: TGTGCCAGTAGTACGGGGACAGTTTCCAGCAATCAGCCCCAGCATTTT. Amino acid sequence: CASSTGTVSSNQPQHF.

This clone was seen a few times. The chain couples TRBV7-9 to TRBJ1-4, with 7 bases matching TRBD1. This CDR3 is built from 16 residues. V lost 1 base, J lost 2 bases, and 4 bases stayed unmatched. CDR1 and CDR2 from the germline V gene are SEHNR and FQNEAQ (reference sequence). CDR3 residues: CASSLVSGQTNEKLFF. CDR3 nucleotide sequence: TGTGCCAGCAGCTTAGTATCGGGACAGACTAATGAAAAACTGTTTTTT.

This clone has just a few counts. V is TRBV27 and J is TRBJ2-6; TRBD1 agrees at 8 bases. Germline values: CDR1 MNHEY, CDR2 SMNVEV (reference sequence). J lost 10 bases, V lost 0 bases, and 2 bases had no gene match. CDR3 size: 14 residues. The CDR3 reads CASSLSTGGNVLTF. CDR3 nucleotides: TGTGCCAGCAGTTTATCAACAGGGGGGAACGTCCTGACTTTC. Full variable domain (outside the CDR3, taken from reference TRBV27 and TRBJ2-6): EAQVTQNPRYLITVTGKKLTVTCSQNMNHEYMSWYRQDPGLGLRQIYYSMNVEVTDKGDVPEGYKVSRKEKRNFPLILESPSPNQTSLYFCASSLSTGGNVLTFGAGSRLTVL.

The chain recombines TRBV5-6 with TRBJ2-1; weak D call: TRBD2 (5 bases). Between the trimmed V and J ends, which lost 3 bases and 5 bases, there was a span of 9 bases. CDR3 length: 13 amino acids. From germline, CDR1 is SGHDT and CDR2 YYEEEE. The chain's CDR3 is CASSSGMDNEQFF. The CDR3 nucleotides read TGTGCCAGCAGCTCCGGGATGGACAATGAGCAGTTCTTC.

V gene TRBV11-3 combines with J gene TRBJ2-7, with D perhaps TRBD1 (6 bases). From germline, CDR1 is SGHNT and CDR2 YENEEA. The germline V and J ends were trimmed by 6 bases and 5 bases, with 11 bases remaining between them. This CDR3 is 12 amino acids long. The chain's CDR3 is CASRDPGDEQYF. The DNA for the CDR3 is TGTGCCAGCAGGGATCCAGGGGACGAGCAGTACTTC.

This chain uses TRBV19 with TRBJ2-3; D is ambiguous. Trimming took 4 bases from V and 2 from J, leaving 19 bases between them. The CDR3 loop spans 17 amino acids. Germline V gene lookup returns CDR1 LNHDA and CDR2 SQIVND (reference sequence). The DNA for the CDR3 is TGTGCCAGTAGTACTCAGAGGTCCTCACTTCTCACAGATACGCAGTATTTT. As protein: CASSTQRSSLLTDTQYF.

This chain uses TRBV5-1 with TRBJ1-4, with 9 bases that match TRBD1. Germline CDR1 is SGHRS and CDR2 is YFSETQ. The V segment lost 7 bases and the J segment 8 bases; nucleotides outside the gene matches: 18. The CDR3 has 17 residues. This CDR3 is CASAREWQQGALEKLFF. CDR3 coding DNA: TGCGCCAGCGCCCGTGAGTGGCAACAGGGGGCTTTGGAAAAACTGTTTTTT.

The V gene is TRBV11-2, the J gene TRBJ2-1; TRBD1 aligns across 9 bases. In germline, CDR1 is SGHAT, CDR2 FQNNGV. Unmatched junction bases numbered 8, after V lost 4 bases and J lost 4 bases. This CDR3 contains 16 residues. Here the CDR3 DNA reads TGTGCCAGCAGCTCGATACAGGGGGCTAGGTACAATGAGCAGTTCTTC. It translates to CASSSIQGARYNEQFF.